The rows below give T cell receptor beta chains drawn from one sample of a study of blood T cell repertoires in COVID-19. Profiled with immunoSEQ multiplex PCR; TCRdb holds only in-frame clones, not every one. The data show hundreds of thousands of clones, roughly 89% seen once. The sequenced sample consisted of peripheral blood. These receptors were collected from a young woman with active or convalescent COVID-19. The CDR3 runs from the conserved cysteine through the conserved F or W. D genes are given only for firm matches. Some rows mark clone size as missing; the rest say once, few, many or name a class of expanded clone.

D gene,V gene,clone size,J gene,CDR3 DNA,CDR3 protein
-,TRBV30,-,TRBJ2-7,TGTGCCTGGACCCAGGGGCCAAGGGGCTACGAGCAGTACTTC,CAWTQGPRGYEQYF
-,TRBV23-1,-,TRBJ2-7,TGCGCCAGCAGTCCGGTACAGGGCGGCGAGCAGTACTTC,CASSPVQGGEQYF
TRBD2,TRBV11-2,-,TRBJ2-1,TGTGCCAGCAGCTACTGGTCCCTAGCGGGGCCTTACAATGAGCAGTTCTTC,CASSYWSLAGPYNEQFF
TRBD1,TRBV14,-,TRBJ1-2,TGTGCCAGCAGCCAAGATGGACAGGGGGTCTCTTATGGCTACACCTTC,CASSQDGQGVSYGYTF
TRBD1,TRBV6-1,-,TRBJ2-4,TGTGCCAGCAGTGAGTGGGGACAGGGGGAGTACATTCAGTACTTC,CASSEWGQGEYIQYF
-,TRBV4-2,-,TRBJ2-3,TGTGCCAGCAGCCCTGATCACACCACAGATACGCAGTATTTT,CASSPDHTTDTQYF
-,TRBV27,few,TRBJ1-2,TGTGCCAGCAAGCCCCGAGGCGCTAACTATGGCTACACCTTC,CASKPRGANYGYTF
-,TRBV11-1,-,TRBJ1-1,TGTGCCAGCAGATATACAGGGAGCACTGAAGCTTTCTTT,CASRYTGSTEAFF
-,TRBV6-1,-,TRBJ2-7,TGTGCCAGCAGTGAGAGGACTAACTACGAGCAGTACTTC,CASSERTNYEQYF
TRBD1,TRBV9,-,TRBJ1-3,TGTGCCAGCAGCGTAGACGGGACAGGGGCCTACCGCACCATATATTTT,CASSVDGTGAYRTIYF
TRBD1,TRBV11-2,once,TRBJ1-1,TGTGCCAGCAGCACACTTTTTCCGGGACAGGGGTCTGAAGCTTTCTTT,CASSTLFPGQGSEAFF
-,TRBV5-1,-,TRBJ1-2,TGCGCCAGCAGCTACAATATGTATGGCTACACCTTC,CASSYNMYGYTF
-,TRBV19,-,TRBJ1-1,TGTGCCAGTAGCAAACCGGACTCCACTGAAGCTTTCTTT,CASSKPDSTEAFF
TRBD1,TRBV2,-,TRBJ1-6,TGTGCCAGCAGCCCTGGGACAGGGGAAACATCACCCCTCCACTTT,CASSPGTGETSPLHF
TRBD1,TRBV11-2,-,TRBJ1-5,TGTGCCAGCAGCTCTACGACAGGGGTCAATCAGCCCCAGCATTTT,CASSSTTGVNQPQHF
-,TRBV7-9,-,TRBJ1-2,TGTGCCAGCAGCTTAGGCGGTAACTATGGCTACACCTTC,CASSLGGNYGYTF
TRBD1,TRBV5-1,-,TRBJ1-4,TGCGCCAGCAGCTTGGGGGGACAGGGGTATGAAAAACTGTTTTTT,CASSLGGQGYEKLFF
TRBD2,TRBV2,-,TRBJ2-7,TGTGCCAGCAGCGTCGGACTAGCGGAAGCCTACGAGCAGTACTTC,CASSVGLAEAYEQYF
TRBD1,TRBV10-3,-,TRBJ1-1,TGTGCCATCAGTTCGGACAGGGGGATTACTGAAGCTTTCTTT,CAISSDRGITEAFF
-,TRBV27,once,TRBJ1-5,TGTGCCCTGGGGGCCGGGGTGATCCTTTGCAATCAGCCCCAGCATTTT,CALGAGVILCNQPQHF
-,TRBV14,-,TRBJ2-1,TGTGCCAGCAGACGAACAGGGTCCAATGAGCAGTTCTTC,CASRRTGSNEQFF
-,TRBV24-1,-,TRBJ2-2,TGTGCCACCAGCGACGCGCTGGGGGGTGAGGAGCTGTTTTTT,CATSDALGGEELFF
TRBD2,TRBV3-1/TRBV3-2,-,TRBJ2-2,TGTGCCAGCAGCCTAAGCCGACCAACTAGCGGGGGCCCCCCGAACACCGGGGAGCTGTTTTTT,CASSLSRPTSGGPPNTGELFF
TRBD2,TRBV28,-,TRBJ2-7,TGTGCCAGCAGTAGCGGGGGGTACTACGAGCAGTACTTC,CASSSGGYYEQYF
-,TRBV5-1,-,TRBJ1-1,TGCGCCAGCAGCCGAGAGGAGAACACTGAAGCTTTCTTT,CASSREENTEAFF
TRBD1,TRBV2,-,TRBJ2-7,TGTGCCAGCATCACCGGGACAGGGGTCGGCGAGCAGTACTTC,CASITGTGVGEQYF
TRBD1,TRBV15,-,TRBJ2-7,TGTGCCACCAGCAGAGGCGACAGGGGGTCCTACGAGCAGTACTTC,CATSRGDRGSYEQYF
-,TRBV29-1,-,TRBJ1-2,TGCAGCGTTGCCCGGGAGGACTATGGCTACACCTTC,CSVAREDYGYTF
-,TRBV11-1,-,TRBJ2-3,TGTGCCAGCAGCTTAGGGGCTATCACAGATACGCAGTATTTT,CASSLGAITDTQYF
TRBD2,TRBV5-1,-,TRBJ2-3,TGCGCCAGCAGCTTGCGACTAGCGTCAGACACAGATACGCAGTATTTT,CASSLRLASDTDTQYF
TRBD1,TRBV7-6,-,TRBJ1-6,TGTGCCAGCAGCTTAGCCGGGACAGCTAATTCACCCCTCCACTTT,CASSLAGTANSPLHF
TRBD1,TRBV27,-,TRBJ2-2,TGTGCCAGCAGTCCAACCGGACAGGGGTACACCGGGGAGCTGTTTTTT,CASSPTGQGYTGELFF
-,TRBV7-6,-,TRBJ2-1,TGTGCCAGCAGCAATGGGCCCCCAACCGGGGTGAACAATGAGCAGTTCTTC,CASSNGPPTGVNNEQFF
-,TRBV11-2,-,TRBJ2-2,TGTGCCAGCAGCCGTAGCAGGGATTTCACCGGGGAGCTGTTTTTT,CASSRSRDFTGELFF
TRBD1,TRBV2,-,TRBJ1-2,TGTGCCAGCAGTGAGGACAGGGTAGGCTACACCTTC,CASSEDRVGYTF
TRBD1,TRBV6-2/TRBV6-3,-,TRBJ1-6,TGTGCCAGCAGTTACTCAGGGACAGAAAATTCACCCCTCCACTTT,CASSYSGTENSPLHF
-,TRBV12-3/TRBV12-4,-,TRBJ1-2,TGTGCCAGCAGTTCGACGGAGATTTATGGCTACACCTTC,CASSSTEIYGYTF
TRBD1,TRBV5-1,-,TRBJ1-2,TGCGCCAGCAGCCCAATAGACCGGGACAGCTATGGCTACACCTTC,CASSPIDRDSYGYTF
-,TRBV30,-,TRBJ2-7,TGTGCCTGGACCCCCAAGCCCGCCCCGCGGTACGAGCAGTACTTC,CAWTPKPAPRYEQYF
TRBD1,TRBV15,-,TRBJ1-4,TGTGCCACCAGCTCGTGGACAGGTTCGTTTGAAAAACTGTTTTTT,CATSSWTGSFEKLFF
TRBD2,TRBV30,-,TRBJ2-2,TGTGCCTCGGATACTAGCGTTTATACCGGGGAGCTGTTTTTT,CASDTSVYTGELFF
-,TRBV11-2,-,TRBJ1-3,TGTGCCAGCAGCTTAGCTAGGGGCTTTGGAAACACCATATATTTT,CASSLARGFGNTIYF
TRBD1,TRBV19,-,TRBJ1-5,TGTGCCAGTAGATCCACAGGGGGACCGCGGAATCCGCCCCAGCATTTT,CASRSTGGPRNPPQHF
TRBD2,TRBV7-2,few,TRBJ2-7,TGTGCCAGCAGCTCACGGACTAGCGGGAGGGACGAGCAGTACTTC,CASSSRTSGRDEQYF
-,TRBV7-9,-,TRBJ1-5,TGTGCCAGCAGCTTAGAGGGTGCGGGAAATCAGCCCCAGCATTTT,CASSLEGAGNQPQHF
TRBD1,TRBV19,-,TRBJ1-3,TGTGCCAGTAGTATAGTTGGGACAGCTGGAAACACCATATATTTT,CASSIVGTAGNTIYF
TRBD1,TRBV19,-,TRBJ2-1,TGTGCCAGTACCCTTGGGGGACAGGGGTACAATGAGCAGTTCTTC,CASTLGGQGYNEQFF
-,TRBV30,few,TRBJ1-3,TGTGCCTGGAGTGTAGAGAGGGCCAAGGGCCGAAACACCATATATTTT,CAWSVERAKGRNTIYF
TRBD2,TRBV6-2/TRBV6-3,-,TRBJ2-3,TGTGCCAGCAGTTACCCTAGCGGGAAGGCCTGGGATACGCAGTATTTT,CASSYPSGKAWDTQYF